A selection of T cell receptor beta chains follows, all from one sample in a study of cytotoxic CD8 clonotypes in ibrutinib-treated CLL. Assay used: immunoSEQ multiplex PCR; TCRdb lists only in-frame clones, some missing. Here the sample spans 150,000 to 200,000 clones, 70% to 90% being singletons. Sequencing was performed on PBMCs, taken at disease progression, from a patient treated with ibrutinib. The receptors originated from a human donor with chronic lymphocytic leukemia. Both conserved end residues are part of each CDR3. A D gene is named only where the DNA matches it firmly. For some rows the clone size is stated as once, few or many, or as a class when expanded; others skip it.

clone_size,d_call,v_call,j_call,cdr3_aa,cdr3_nt
-,TRBD1,TRBV7-9,TRBJ2-3,CASSPQGATDTQYF,TGTGCCAGCAGCCCACAGGGGGCAACAGATACGCAGTATTTT
-,TRBD2,TRBV9,TRBJ2-7,CASSDQGAGVNEQYF,TGTGCCAGCAGCGACCAGGGAGCGGGAGTCAACGAGCAGTACTTC
once,-,TRBV5-6,TRBJ2-7,CASSHVPDRVYEQYF,TGTGCCAGCAGCCACGTACCCGACAGAGTCTACGAGCAGTACTTC
once,-,TRBV6-5,TRBJ1-1,CASRNRANTEAFF,TGTGCCAGCAGGAATAGAGCCAACACTGAAGCTTTCTTT
-,TRBD2,TRBV11-2,TRBJ2-7,CASSLGASGDSYEQYF,TGTGCCAGCAGCTTAGGAGCTAGCGGGGATTCCTACGAGCAGTACTTC
-,-,TRBV5-1,TRBJ1-3,CASSLDPQGLSGNTIYF,TGCGCCAGCAGCTTGGATCCCCAGGGTCTCTCTGGAAACACCATATATTTT
few,-,TRBV7-6,TRBJ2-3,CASSLAGVSGGSTDTQYF,TGTGCCAGCAGCTTAGCCGGCGTTAGCGGAGGCAGCACAGATACGCAGTATTTT
-,-,TRBV2,TRBJ2-2,CASSPEHGELFF,TGTGCCAGCAGTCCTGAGCACGGGGAGCTGTTTTTT
-,-,TRBV6-5,TRBJ1-4,CASSTKRRSNEKLFF,TGTGCCAGCAGTACTAAGCGGAGATCGAATGAAAAACTGTTTTTT
-,TRBD1,TRBV6-1,TRBJ2-5,CASPRTGAVGETQYF,TGTGCCAGCCCAAGGACAGGGGCTGTAGGGGAGACCCAGTACTTC
-,TRBD1,TRBV11-2,TRBJ1-1,CASSLDYRGRTEAFF,TGTGCCAGCAGCTTAGATTACAGGGGTCGCACTGAAGCTTTCTTT
-,-,TRBV28,TRBJ2-7,CASSLPKAMENYEQYF,TGTGCCAGCAGTTTGCCGAAAGCGATGGAAAACTACGAGCAGTACTTC
-,-,TRBV5-1,TRBJ2-5,CASGPSPGGEETQYF,TGCGCCAGCGGACCCTCACCGGGCGGGGAAGAGACCCAGTACTTC
-,-,TRBV18,TRBJ1-1,CASSPIGTMNTEAFF,TGTGCCAGCTCACCTATTGGGACCATGAACACTGAAGCTTTCTTT
-,TRBD1,TRBV28,TRBJ1-2,CASRGTGIYGYTF,TGTGCCAGCAGAGGGACAGGGATCTATGGCTACACCTTC
-,-,TRBV9,TRBJ1-4,CASSEQATNEKLFF,TGTGCCAGCAGTGAGCAGGCAACTAATGAAAAACTGTTTTTT
-,TRBD1,TRBV7-6,TRBJ2-3,CASSQGGPGTDTQYF,TGTGCCAGCAGCCAAGGGGGCCCGGGCACAGATACGCAGTATTTT
-,-,TRBV10-3,TRBJ1-3,CAIRDWDRGNTIYF,TGTGCCATCAGGGACTGGGACCGCGGGAACACCATATATTTT
-,-,TRBV4-1,TRBJ1-2,CASSQLQLDVSYGYTF,TGCGCCAGCAGCCAACTTCAACTGGACGTTTCATATGGCTACACCTTC
few,-,TRBV30,TRBJ1-1,CAWRSRSGEAFF,TGTGCCTGGAGAAGTAGAAGCGGTGAAGCTTTCTTT
-,TRBD1,TRBV6-1,TRBJ1-3,CASSEAVEGAPGNTIYF,TGTGCCAGCAGTGAAGCGGTTGAGGGGGCGCCTGGAAACACCATATATTTT
-,TRBD1,TRBV28,TRBJ1-2,CASSGDRENYGYTF,TGTGCCAGCAGCGGGGACAGGGAAAACTATGGCTACACCTTC
-,-,TRBV7-3,TRBJ2-7,CASSDPPHEQYF,TGTGCCAGCAGCGATCCCCCACACGAGCAGTACTTC
few,-,TRBV28,TRBJ1-5,CASVWSNQPQHF,TGTGCCAGCGTTTGGAGCAATCAGCCCCAGCATTTT
-,-,TRBV4-1,TRBJ1-1,CASSQGGAGGTEAFF,TGCGCCAGCAGCCAAGGTGGGGCGGGGGGTACTGAAGCTTTCTTT
-,-,TRBV4-3,TRBJ2-1,CASSQVLRRGGSYNEQFF,TGCGCCAGCAGCCAAGTATTACGTCGGGGAGGCTCCTACAATGAGCAGTTCTTC
once,TRBD2,TRBV10-2,TRBJ2-5,CASSPGLAGGEETQYF,TGCGCCAGCAGCCCCGGACTAGCGGGAGGAGAAGAGACCCAGTACTTC
-,-,TRBV11-2,TRBJ2-2,CASSLDVDLSGGELFF,TGTGCCAGCAGCTTAGACGTAGACTTGTCTGGCGGGGAGCTGTTTTTT
-,TRBD1,TRBV4-2,TRBJ1-1,CASSQAKTGAGTEAFF,TGTGCCAGCAGCCAAGCCAAAACAGGGGCTGGAACTGAAGCTTTCTTT
-,TRBD1,TRBV5-1,TRBJ1-2,CASSSYTTGGYDGYTF,TGCGCCAGCAGCTCCTACACGACAGGGGGATATGATGGCTACACCTTC
-,TRBD2,TRBV5-3,TRBJ2-3,CARSSGSTDTQYF,TGTGCCAGAAGCAGCGGGAGTACAGATACGCAGTATTTT
-,-,TRBV11-2,TRBJ2-1,CASSSVGGYNEQFF,TGTGCCAGCAGCTCCGTCGGGGGTTACAATGAGCAGTTCTTC
-,-,TRBV29-1,TRBJ2-1,CSVGDNYNEQFF,TGCAGCGTTGGAGATAACTACAATGAGCAGTTCTTC
-,-,TRBV19,TRBJ2-3,CASGVRVQGGADTQYF,TGTGCCAGTGGGGTAAGGGTACAGGGCGGTGCAGATACGCAGTATTTT
-,-,TRBV30,TRBJ1-5,CAWSSPTLGQPQHF,TGTGCCTGGAGTTCTCCAACCCTGGGTCAGCCCCAGCATTTT
-,-,TRBV9,TRBJ1-3,CASSTTDSHTIYF,TGTGCCAGCAGCACCACGGACAGCCACACCATATATTTT
-,-,TRBV5-4,TRBJ1-4,CASSSRDFNEKLFF,TGTGCCAGCAGCTCCAGGGACTTTAATGAAAAACTGTTTTTT
-,-,TRBV21-1,TRBJ1-1,CASSKWIEAFF,TGTGCCAGCAGCAAATGGATTGAAGCTTTCTTT
-,-,TRBV6-6,TRBJ1-1,CASSRGLYTEAFF,TGTGCCAGCAGCAGGGGATTATACACTGAAGCTTTCTTT
-,-,TRBV4-1,TRBJ2-7,CASSQDLGLEGPTYEQYF,TGCGCCAGCAGCCAAGATTTGGGTCTAGAAGGACCTACCTACGAGCAGTACTTC
-,TRBD2,TRBV29-1,TRBJ2-2,CSAKMREGYTGELFF,TGCAGCGCAAAGATGCGGGAGGGCTACACCGGGGAGCTGTTTTTT
-,TRBD1,TRBV30,TRBJ1-2,CAWSGTGTGAGYGYTF,TGTGCCTGGTCCGGGACGGGGACAGGGGCTGGCTATGGCTACACCTTC
few,-,TRBV25-1,TRBJ1-4,CASSEFMLANEKLFF,TGTGCCAGCAGTGAATTTATGCTGGCTAATGAAAAACTGTTTTTT
large,-,TRBV5-1,TRBJ1-2,CASSLQSDSYYGYTF,TGCGCCAGCAGCTTACAATCGGACAGCTACTATGGCTACACCTTC
-,TRBD1,TRBV6-6,TRBJ2-1,CASSVEGQGANEQFF,TGTGCCAGCAGTGTCGAGGGACAGGGGGCTAATGAGCAGTTCTTC
-,-,TRBV10-2,TRBJ2-1,CASSDSRTQAQFF,TGCGCCAGCAGTGACAGCCGAACTCAGGCCCAGTTCTTC
-,-,TRBV30,TRBJ2-2,CAWNRGRNTGELFF,TGTGCCTGGAATCGGGGGAGAAACACCGGGGAGCTGTTTTTT
-,-,TRBV18,TRBJ2-1,CASSPRARGDEQFF,TGTGCCAGCTCACCCCGGGCGAGGGGCGATGAGCAGTTCTTC
-,TRBD1,TRBV28,TRBJ1-5,CASSLAGTPRGEPQHF,TGTGCCAGCAGCCTAGCCGGGACACCCAGGGGGGAGCCCCAGCATTTT
few,-,TRBV4-1,TRBJ2-7,CASSLMGGSPYF,TGCGCCAGCAGCCTCATGGGGGGTTCGCCGTACTTC
few,-,TRBV2,TRBJ1-2,CASSYKENYGYTF,TGTGCCAGCAGTTACAAGGAGAACTATGGCTACACCTTC
-,-,TRBV18,TRBJ1-2,CASSPIEVAGGYTF,TGTGCCAGCTCACCAATCGAGGTGGCGGGTGGCTACACCTTC
-,TRBD2,TRBV28,TRBJ2-3,CASTMGGGGTDTQYF,TGTGCCAGCACCATGGGCGGGGGTGGCACAGATACGCAGTATTTT
-,TRBD2,TRBV12-5,TRBJ2-7,CASVAGGSFISYEQYF,TGTGCTAGTGTGGCGGGAGGGTCGTTCATCTCCTACGAGCAGTACTTC
few,-,TRBV27,TRBJ1-1,CASSLFPNTEAFF,TGTGCCAGCAGTTTATTTCCGAACACTGAAGCTTTCTTT
-,-,TRBV6-1,TRBJ2-7,CASSPVGRTYEQYF,TGTGCCAGCAGTCCCGTGGGTAGGACCTACGAGCAGTACTTC
-,-,TRBV11-3,TRBJ1-1,CASSLHQNTEAFF,TGTGCCAGCAGCTTACACCAGAACACTGAAGCTTTCTTT
-,-,TRBV5-1,TRBJ2-7,CASSMRSGYYEQYF,TGCGCCAGCAGCATGCGGTCGGGATACTACGAGCAGTACTTC
-,-,TRBV6-5,TRBJ1-2,CASSPRQGLNYGYTF,TGTGCCAGCAGCCCTAGGCAGGGACTAAACTATGGCTACACCTTC
-,-,TRBV2,TRBJ1-2,CASTGRPTNYGYTF,TGTGCCAGCACCGGTCGGCCCACTAACTATGGCTACACCTTC